This T cell receptor (beta chain) was found in a study of Ad26.COV2.S vaccination and SARS-CoV-2 variants. Study results and caveats: Reportedly, after vaccination the spike-specific CD8+ and CD4+ T cell responses displayed substantial breadth.

Treatment specified: over 15 received Ad26.COV2.S at low or high dose, single or two shots; about 5 received placebo; per-sample allocation not given. After the first vaccine or placebo injection, samples were drawn on day 63. Notes on this clone: Its antigen is unknown.

Libraries were prepared by immunoSEQ multiplex PCR; TCRdb keeps only in-frame clonotypes and omits some of them. The sample contains about 250,000 clones, 87% of which appear only once. The CDR3 consists of 15 residues. CDR1 and CDR2 (germline): MNHEY, SMNVEV (reference sequence). The V and J ends lost 6 bases and 0 bases respectively, with 9 bases between them. The chain uses TRBV27 and TRBJ2-6, with D unresolved. This material consisted of peripheral blood, taken in a trial of Ad26.COV2.S vaccine versus placebo. The clonotype was recovered from a person aged 18-65 years who received the Ad26.COV2.S COVID-19 vaccine or a placebo. CDR3 protein: CASRELGSGANVLTF. The CDR3 region has the DNA TGTGCCAGCAGAGAGCTTGGCTCTGGGGCCAACGTCCTGACTTTC.